These T cell receptor beta chains were read from a single sample in a study of neurological immune-mediated disorders. TCRdb independently ran MiXCR on the 5' RACE reads; one entry per CDR3 protein. Of about 25,000 distinct CDR3 sequences listed, more than 2.5% are singletons. The sample comprised PBMCs. The origin of the receptors is a woman in her twenties or thirties with multiple sclerosis. Each CDR3 is given with its conserved first and last residue. A D gene is named only where the DNA matches it firmly. The size field is filled for only some rows; it gives once, few, many or a size class.

>NA|TRBV12-3/TRBV12-4|TRBJ2-6|NA
TGTGCCAGCAGTTTAAGGGCGGACTATTCCTTTGGGGCCAACGTCCTGACTTTC
CASSLRADYSFGANVLTF
>NA|TRBV6-6|TRBJ1-5|few
TGTGCCAGCACCCAGGGCATCAATCAGCCCCAGCATTTT
CASTQGINQPQHF
>NA|TRBV20-1|TRBJ2-1|few
TGCAGCACTGTGTACAATGAGCAGTTCTTC
CSTVYNEQFF
>TRBD1|TRBV20-1|TRBJ1-5|many
TGCAGTGCTAGAGATTCACTTACAGGGGGCAACCAGCCCCAGCATTTT
CSARDSLTGGNQPQHF
>NA|TRBV7-9|TRBJ2-2|medium-sized
TGTGCCAGAATATCGAACACCGGGGAGCTGTTTTTT
CARISNTGELFF
>NA|TRBV6-2/TRBV6-3|TRBJ2-2|many
TGTGCCAGCAGTAACACAAACACCGGGGAGCTGTTTTTT
CASSNTNTGELFF
>NA|TRBV27|TRBJ2-7|many
TGTGCCAGCAGTTTGCCTAGGTTGGGCGAGCAGTACTTC
CASSLPRLGEQYF
>TRBD2|TRBV2|TRBJ2-1|many
TGTGCCAGCAGGACCGGGACTAGCTCCTACAATGAGCAGTTCTTC
CASRTGTSSYNEQFF
>TRBD2|TRBV18|TRBJ2-3|few
TGTGCCAGCTCGTCGGGACTAGCGGGCACAGATACGCAGTATTTT
CASSSGLAGTDTQYF
>TRBD1|TRBV29-1|TRBJ1-1|many
TGCAGCGTTGCCCCGAACAGGGGCACTGAAGCTTTCTTT
CSVAPNRGTEAFF
>NA|TRBV20-1|TRBJ2-5|few
TGCAGTGCTAGAACGCGGGTTAGCTTCCCCCAGTACTTC
CSARTRVSFPQYF
>NA|TRBV4-3|TRBJ2-6|many
TGCGCCAGCAGCCCGTTGGTCTCTGGGGCCAACGTCCTGACTTTC
CASSPLVSGANVLTF
>NA|TRBV20-1|TRBJ2-5|many
TGCAGTGCTAGAGATTGGACGCCCGAGGGGCAAGAGACCCAGTACTTC
CSARDWTPEGQETQYF
>NA|TRBV20-1|TRBJ2-2|many
TGCAGTGCTAGTTCCGGGACAAAGCACACCGGGGAGCTGTTTTTT
CSASSGTKHTGELFF
>TRBD2|TRBV3-1|TRBJ2-1|many
TGTGCCAGCAGCCGCGAACTAGCGGGAGTTCGGAATGAGCAGTTCTTC
CASSRELAGVRNEQFF
>NA|TRBV18|TRBJ2-1|many
TGTGCCAGCTCACCAAGTCCTGCAGCCGCCTCCTACAATGAGCAGTTCTTC
CASSPSPAAASYNEQFF
>NA|TRBV12-3/TRBV12-4|TRBJ2-1|many
TGTGCCAGCAGTTTATCGGGGCTCTACAATGAGCAGTTCTTC
CASSLSGLYNEQFF
>TRBD2|TRBV5-1|TRBJ2-5|many
TGCGCCAGCAGCTTGGCCGGGTTAGCGGGAGAGACCCAGTACTTC
CASSLAGLAGETQYF
>NA|TRBV7-8|TRBJ2-1|medium-sized
TGTGCCAGCAGCTTTTATTTATCGGAGGGGAATGAGCAGTTCTTC
CASSFYLSEGNEQFF
>NA|TRBV3-1|TRBJ2-1|NA
TGTGCCAGCAGCCCCCTAGCGAGTTACAATGAGCAGTTCTTC
CASSPLASYNEQFF
>TRBD1|TRBV5-5|TRBJ1-3|many
TGTGCCAGCAGCACAGGGACAGTCGGAAACACCATATATTTT
CASSTGTVGNTIYF
>NA|TRBV6-2/TRBV6-3|TRBJ1-2|many
TGTGCCAGCAGCCCTTGGGGCGGACAAGCCATCTCAAACTATGGCTACACCTTC
CASSPWGGQAISNYGYTF
>TRBD2|TRBV29-1|TRBJ2-1|many
TGCAGCGTTGAGGAAGCTAGCGGGAGATTCTTC
CSVEEASGRFF
>NA|TRBV7-8|TRBJ1-3|many
TGTGCCAGCAGCTCCTTGACGCCTGGACGTCCAGGAAACACCATATATTTT
CASSSLTPGRPGNTIYF
>NA|TRBV27|TRBJ1-1|many
TGTGCCAGCAGTTTTGCAAGGAATACTGAAGCTTTCTTT
CASSFARNTEAFF
>NA|TRBV7-2|TRBJ2-5|NA
TGTGCCAGCAGCCTCCAGGCCGAAAGCTCCCAGTACTTC
CASSLQAESSQYF